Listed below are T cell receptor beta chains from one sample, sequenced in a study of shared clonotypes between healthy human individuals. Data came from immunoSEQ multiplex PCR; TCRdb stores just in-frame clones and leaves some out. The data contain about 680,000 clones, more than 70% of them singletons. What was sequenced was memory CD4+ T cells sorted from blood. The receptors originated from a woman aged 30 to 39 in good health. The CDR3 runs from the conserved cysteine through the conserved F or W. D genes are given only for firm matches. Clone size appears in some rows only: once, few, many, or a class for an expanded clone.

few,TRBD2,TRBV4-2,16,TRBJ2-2,TGTGCCAGCAGCCAAACGACTAGCGGGAGCACCGGGGAGCTGTTTTTT,CASSQTTSGSTGELFF
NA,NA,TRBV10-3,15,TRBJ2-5,TGTGCCATCAGTGATCGTGGTTTTGCCCAAGAGACCCAGTACTTC,CAISDRGFAQETQYF
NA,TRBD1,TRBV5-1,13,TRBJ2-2,TGCGCCAGCAGCTTGGTGACAGGGTGGGAGCTGTTTTTT,CASSLVTGWELFF
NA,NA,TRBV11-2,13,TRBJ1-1,TGTGCCAGCAGCTTAGTACGTGACACTGAAGCTTTCTTT,CASSLVRDTEAFF
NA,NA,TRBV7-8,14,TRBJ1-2,TGTGCCAGCAGCTTAACCGGGACACAGTATGGCTACACCTTC,CASSLTGTQYGYTF
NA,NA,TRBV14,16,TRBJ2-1,TGTGCCAGCAGCCAAAAACGCGGACTACGGTCCAATGAGCAGTTCTTC,CASSQKRGLRSNEQFF
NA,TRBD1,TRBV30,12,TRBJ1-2,TGTGCCTGGAGTAGACAGGGAAATGGCTACACCTTC,CAWSRQGNGYTF
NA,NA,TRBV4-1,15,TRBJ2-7,TGCGCCAGCACCCGTAGCGCCCTTGAGGTCTACGAGCAGTACTTC,CASTRSALEVYEQYF
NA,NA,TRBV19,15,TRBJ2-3,TGTGCCAGTAGAAAAGGGACCTCGAGCACAGATACGCAGTATTTT,CASRKGTSSTDTQYF
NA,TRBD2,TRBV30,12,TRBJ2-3,TGTGTAGGGACTAGTAGTGGGGATACGCAGTATTTT,CVGTSSGDTQYF
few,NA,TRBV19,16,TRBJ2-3,TGTGCCAGTAGTAGCCCCGGGCTAGGGGGCACAGATACGCAGTATTTT,CASSSPGLGGTDTQYF
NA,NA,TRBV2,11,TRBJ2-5,TGTGCCAGCACGAGGGGTGGGGCCCAGTACTTC,CASTRGGAQYF
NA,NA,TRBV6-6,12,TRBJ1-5,TGTGCCAGCAGAAATGGGAATCAGCCCCAGCATTTT,CASRNGNQPQHF
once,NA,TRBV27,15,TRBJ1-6,TGTGCCAGCAGTTTTACTACAGGGATGGTTTCACCCCTCCACTTT,CASSFTTGMVSPLHF
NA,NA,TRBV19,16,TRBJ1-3,TGTGCCAGTAGTATAGTAGGCGGCTACTCTGGAAACACCATATATTTT,CASSIVGGYSGNTIYF
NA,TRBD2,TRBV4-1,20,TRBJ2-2,TGCGCCAGCAGCCCCAACCTACGGACTAGCGGGAGACAGCTAACCGGGGAGCTGTTTTTT,CASSPNLRTSGRQLTGELFF
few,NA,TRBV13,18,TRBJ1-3,TGTGCCAGCAGCTCCCGCCCTCCCTGGACTGACTCTGGAAACACCATATATTTT,CASSSRPPWTDSGNTIYF
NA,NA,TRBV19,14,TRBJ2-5,TGTGCCAGTAGTATTTTTCTAGTACAAGAGACCCAGTACTTC,CASSIFLVQETQYF
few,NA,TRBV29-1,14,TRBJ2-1,TGCAGCGCCACCCAGGGGTCCTCCTACAATGAGCAGTTCTTC,CSATQGSSYNEQFF
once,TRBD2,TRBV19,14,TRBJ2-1,TGTGCCAGTAGTACTAGCGGGAGTTTTAATGAGCAGTTCTTC,CASSTSGSFNEQFF
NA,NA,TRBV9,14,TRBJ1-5,TGTGCCAGCAGCGTAGGGAGTGGAGGACAGCCCCAGCATTTT,CASSVGSGGQPQHF
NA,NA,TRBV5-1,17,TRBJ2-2,TGCGCCAGCAGCTTGGAGATTAGCGGATTCATCACCGGGGAGCTGTTTTTT,CASSLEISGFITGELFF
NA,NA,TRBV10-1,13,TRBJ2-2,TGCGCCAGCAACGGACACCGCAACGGGGAGCTGTTTTTT,CASNGHRNGELFF
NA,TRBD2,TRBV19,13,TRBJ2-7,TGTGCCAGTAGATTAGCGGGAGCGAAAGAGCAGTACTTC,CASRLAGAKEQYF
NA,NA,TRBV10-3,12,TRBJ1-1,TGTGCCATCCGCGGCCTGAACACTGAAGCTTTCTTT,CAIRGLNTEAFF
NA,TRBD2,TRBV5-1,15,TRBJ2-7,TGCGCCAGCACCCCGGGAGGGGATGTCGCCTACGAGCAGTACTTC,CASTPGGDVAYEQYF
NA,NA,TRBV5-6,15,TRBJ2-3,TGTGCCAGCAGCAAACGCTCGGGGCTCACAGATACGCAGTATTTT,CASSKRSGLTDTQYF
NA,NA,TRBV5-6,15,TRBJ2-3,TGTGCCAGCAGCCCCAGGAGGGCCGGAACAGATACGCAGTATTTT,CASSPRRAGTDTQYF
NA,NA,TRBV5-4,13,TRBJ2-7,TGTGCCAGCAGCTTGGGGGATAGATACGAGCAGTACTTC,CASSLGDRYEQYF